The entry below gives a single T cell receptor beta chain sequence along with its context. The antigen it binds to is not known. No much larger clonotype is one base removed from it; base qualities were not supplied. This specimen's time point label, interpreted: roughly 2 years on ibrutinib. For TCR beta library preparation, 1.5 to 2 micrograms of genomic DNA were extracted from the cryopreserved PBMCs. Longitudinal blood samples from CLL patients on ibrutinib monotherapy underwent high-throughput TCR beta sequencing. The patients took part in an open-label, single-center phase 2 trial of ibrutinib monotherapy. The source of the sample is a study of cytotoxic CD8 clonotypes in ibrutinib-treated CLL (dated by TCRdb to the early 2020s). As for the study more broadly: The cohort included some 14 treatment-naive and some twelve relapsed/refractory patients; 17 were IGHV unmutated. Every remission and progressive disease sample was obtained while ibrutinib was still being received by the patients. On average, each sample yielded 250,000 to 300,000 productive templates and around 100,000 productive rearrangements. Longitudinal samples were available for about 30% of the roughly 90 trial participants. Cryopreserved peripheral blood mononuclear cells were obtained before treatment, at response, and at either sustained remission or disease progression. Partial responses were observed in roughly 24 patients and complete responses in 2; after a median follow-up of 68 months, remission was maintained in 15 or so patients and progression was observed in roughly twelve. Samples at response were collected after a median of roughly 13 months of treatment, with a range of roughly 6 to 36 months. Broad study findings and their caveats: Public clonotypes were found to be uncommon and were observed to contract or remain stable during treatment; the increase in clonality was shown to reflect expansion of private clonotypes at ibrutinib response. Baseline clonality was found to be higher than that of age-matched healthy donors and was strongly correlated with circulating CD8+ T-cell counts. An increase in clonality was observed at ibrutinib response, with clonality remaining stable during sustained remission and falling back toward baseline at progression. Lymph node repertoires were not examined, and the timing of sampling was not matched between patients in sustained remission and those whose disease progressed.

From the germline V gene (reference sequence), CDR1 is LNHDA and CDR2 is SQIVND. The CDR3, cysteine through phenylalanine, is 14 amino acids long. This entry keeps only the CDR3 DNA: 42 bases, framed from base 1. Trimming removed 4 bases from V and 0 bases from J; the gene matches leave 2 bases unexplained. A MiSeq instrument was used for deep resolution sequencing, which targeted depths ranging from 1 in 1 million up to 1 in 200,000 T cells, with coverage averaging 10x for each clonotype. The immunoSEQ hsTCRB Kit was used to generate the TCR beta libraries. The original pipeline was this. Data were analyzed with ImmunoSEQ Data Assistant and ImmunoSEQ Analyzer, with V, D and J genes assigned per IMGT definitions. Clonality, which ranges from 0 to 1, was calculated by subtracting the normalized Shannon entropy of productive rearrangement frequencies from one. Public clonotype analysis was restricted to overrepresented clonotypes comprising at least 0.05% of each patient's repertoire. About a dozen age-matched healthy donor repertoires from immuneACCESS served as clonality controls. In its TCRdb copy, this immuneACCESS table keeps in-frame sequences only and misses some clones. Where compared with another copy, unresolved V genes explain less than half of these, and the others have no known cause. V and J calls and clone size are those listed in that table; D and trimming were worked out from the DNA. Across this sample there are approximately 150,000 clones, with more than 80% seen only once. In total, the top ten clones hold less than 6% of the sample.

The rearranged chain carries TRBV19 and TRBJ1-2; 7 junctional bases match TRBD1. This receptor was obtained from a human donor with chronic lymphocytic leukemia. The sample consisted of PBMCs, taken after 24 months of ibrutinib treatment. The DNA sequence follows: TGTGCCAGTAGTAAGGGACAGACTAACTATGGCTACACCTTC. This gives the protein CASSKGQTNYGYTF.